A selection of T cell receptor beta chains follows, all from one sample in a study of blood T cell repertoires in COVID-19. Here immunoSEQ multiplex PCR was the method, and the copy in TCRdb shows in-frame clones only, minus some. The sample records some 390,000 clones, roughly nine tenths being singletons. The specimen was PBMCs or T cells enriched from blood (not recorded which). These receptors all stem from a woman aged 25 to 39 who had recovered from COVID-19. The CDR3 runs from the conserved cysteine through the conserved F or W. D genes are given only for firm matches. Not all rows give a size; the values are once, few, many and, for expanded clones, a class.

TRBJ1-4,TRBD1,15,.,TRBV7-2,TGTGCCAGCAGTCCCGGGACAGAGCAGAGTGAAAAACTGTTTTTT,CASSPGTEQSEKLFF
TRBJ2-3,TRBD2,21,.,TRBV15,TGTGCCACCAGCAGAGATTTAGGAGCGGGGGGGCTCAAATTTAGCACAGATACGCAGTATTTT,CATSRDLGAGGLKFSTDTQYF
TRBJ2-7,TRBD1,14,.,TRBV9,TGTGCCAGCAGCGTCCGGGACAGGGACTACGAGCAGTACTTC,CASSVRDRDYEQYF
TRBJ1-5,.,13,.,TRBV6-5,TGTGCCAGCAGCCGGGGGGAGAATCAGCCCCAGCATTTT,CASSRGENQPQHF
TRBJ2-7,.,13,.,TRBV3-1/TRBV3-2,TGTGCCAGCAGCCAAGCTCCTTCCTACGAGCAGTACTTC,CASSQAPSYEQYF
TRBJ1-1,.,16,.,TRBV21-1,TGTGCCAGCAGCAAACTCGTCGGAGGATTCGGCACTGAAGCTTTCTTT,CASSKLVGGFGTEAFF
TRBJ1-1,.,15,.,TRBV19,TGTGCCAGTAGTATATCCGCAGCCAGCGGCACTGAAGCTTTCTTT,CASSISAASGTEAFF
TRBJ1-3,.,14,once,TRBV6-5,TGTGCCAGTTGGGCGCCTATCTCTGGAAACACCATATATTTT,CASWAPISGNTIYF
TRBJ2-1,TRBD2,13,.,TRBV5-1,TGCGCCAGCAGCTTGGGACTAGCAAATGAGCAGTTCTTC,CASSLGLANEQFF
TRBJ1-2,.,12,.,TRBV2,TGTGCCAGCATAAGGGAGGACTATGGCTACACCTTC,CASIREDYGYTF
TRBJ2-1,TRBD2,16,.,TRBV11-3,TGTGCCAGCAGCTCCCAAGGACTAGCGGGAAACAATGAGCAGTTCTTC,CASSSQGLAGNNEQFF
TRBJ2-1,.,14,.,TRBV20-1,TGCAGTGCTAGTTGGCAGGGGACTATTTATGAGCAGTTCTTC,CSASWQGTIYEQFF
TRBJ2-5,TRBD1,13,.,TRBV12-5,TGTGCTAGTGGTTCGGACAGGGTAGAGACCCAGTACTTC,CASGSDRVETQYF
TRBJ1-1,.,12,.,TRBV19,TGTGCCAGCCGGACGCGGGAAGCTGAAGCTTTCTTT,CASRTREAEAFF
TRBJ1-5,.,11,.,TRBV28,TGTGCCAGCAGCCACACCCGGCCCCAGCATTTT,CASSHTRPQHF
TRBJ2-7,.,15,.,TRBV9,TGTGCCAGCAGCGCGGGACTACAGGGTTTTTACGAGCAGTACTTC,CASSAGLQGFYEQYF
TRBJ2-5,TRBD1,15,once,TRBV30,TGTGCCTGGAAAACACAGGGGGCGGTTGGGGAGACCCAGTACTTC,CAWKTQGAVGETQYF
TRBJ1-2,TRBD1,15,.,TRBV4-2,TGTGCCAGCAGCCCCGACAGGGAAGTTTACTATGGCTACACCTTC,CASSPDREVYYGYTF
TRBJ2-2,TRBD1,15,.,TRBV28,TGTGCCAGCGGAAGGATCAGGGGGTTCACCGGGGAGCTGTTTTTT,CASGRIRGFTGELFF
TRBJ1-1,.,13,.,TRBV29-1,TGCAGCGTAATACAGGGTCCTTCCACTGAAGCTTTCTTT,CSVIQGPSTEAFF
TRBJ2-1,TRBD1,18,.,TRBV5-1,TGCGCCAGCAGCGCAGACAGGGGGGTAGGGACTTCTGACAATGAGCAGTTCTTC,CASSADRGVGTSDNEQFF
TRBJ1-6,.,15,.,TRBV30,TGTGCCTCTTCGACGGGGGGACCCTATAATTCACCCCTCCACTTT,CASSTGGPYNSPLHF
TRBJ2-1,TRBD1,14,.,TRBV7-2,TGTGCCAGCAGCTTGGGACAGGGTTACAATGAGCAGTTCTTC,CASSLGQGYNEQFF
TRBJ2-7,TRBD1,14,.,TRBV19,TGTGCCAGTAGTCAATGGGACAGGAGCTACGAGCAGTACTTC,CASSQWDRSYEQYF